This TCR beta chain derives from a study of blood T cell repertoires in COVID-19. Libraries were prepared by immunoSEQ multiplex PCR; TCRdb keeps only in-frame clonotypes and omits some of them. Of about 310,000 clones detected, about nine tenths appear once; the ten largest clones hold about 5.2%. The junction had 3 bases not matched to a gene; V was cut back by 0 bases and J by 7 bases. Germline assignment: CDR1 SGHRS and CDR2 YFSETQ. This CDR3 has 15 residues. Material: PBMCs or T cells enriched from blood (not recorded which). This receptor was obtained from a man aged 55 to 70 who had recovered from COVID-19. The chain combines TRBV5-1 with TRBJ2-2; TRBD1 aligns across 10 bases. The CDR3 sequence is CASSLGQGADGELFF. Written as DNA, the CDR3 is TGCGCCAGCAGCTTGGGACAGGGGGCCGACGGGGAGCTGTTTTTT.